Listed here are 13 T cell receptor beta chains from one sample, sequenced in a study of post-analysis software for immune sequencing data. Antigens of these TCRs are unknown. TCR beta cDNA libraries had unique molecular identifiers. TCRdb analysed the PCR reads with MiXCR anew, one entry per CDR3 protein. The sample includes around 770,000 distinct CDR3 sequences, 35% to 55% of them seen just once. Overall study results and limits: The study found TRBV5-6, TRBV5-1 and TRBV20-1 among five or six TRBV segments more frequent in patients than controls.

Specimen: blood. The receptors were gathered from a girl under 18 with multiple sclerosis.

V usage is TRBV5-1 and J usage is TRBJ2-7; no reliable D call. The germline gives CDR1 SGHRS, CDR2 YFSETQ. Trimming shortened V by 0 bases and J by 0 bases, and 7 bases separated the two germline ends. The length of the CDR3 is 14 residues. The CDR3 DNA reads TGCGCCAGCAGCTTGGTGGTGGACTCCTACGAGCAGTACTTC. It is translated as CASSLVVDSYEQYF.

This clonotype appeared a few times. The V and J genes are TRBV13 and TRBJ2-7, with D possibly being TRBD1 (5 bases). The CDR3 sequence is 15 residues long. Germline CDR1 is PRHDT and CDR2 is FYEKMQ (reference sequence). Deletions cut 0 bases from V and 5 bases from J, with 14 bases between. CDR3 coding DNA: TGTGCCAGCAGCTTAGGCCTAAGGGGAATGGACGAGCAGTACTTC. Amino acid sequence: CASSLGLRGMDEQYF. The variable domain in full, completed from reference TRBV13 and TRBJ2-7, reads AAGVIQSPRHLIKEKRETATLKCYPIPRHDTVYWYQQGPGQDPQFLISFYEKMQSDKGSIPDRFSAQQFSDYHSELNMSSLELGDSALYFCASSLGLRGMDEQYFGPGTRLTVT.

This clonotype was observed a handful of times. This chain joins TRBV28 and TRBJ2-5, with 8 bases fitting TRBD2. Germline CDR1 MDHEN, CDR2 SYDVKM. The CDR3 covers 16 residues. V lost 3 bases to trimming and J lost 2 bases; unmatched junction nucleotides: 8. The CDR3 region has the DNA TGTGCCAGCAGTTTTGGCGGGAGGATAATTCAAGAGACCCAGTACTTC. Protein product: CASSFGGRIIQETQYF.

The V gene is TRBV11-3, the J gene TRBJ1-4; perhaps TRBD1 as D (5 bases). V lost 7 bases and J lost 6, with 12 bases in between. CDR3 size: 13 residues. Germline V lookup: CDR1 SGHNT, CDR2 YENEEA. The CDR3 DNA is TGTGCCAGCAAGGGGAGTACCCATGAAAAACTGTTTTTT. It codes for CASKGSTHEKLFF. The whole variable domain, filled in from reference TRBV11-3 and TRBJ1-4, reads EAGVVQSPRYKIIEKKQPVAFWCNPISGHNTLYWYLQNLGQGPELLIRYENEEAVDDSQLPKDRFSAERLKGVDSTLKIQPAELGDSAVYLCASKGSTHEKLFFGSGTQLSVL.

This clonotype was picked up a small number of times. In DNA form, the CDR3 reads TGTGCCAGCAGCTTAGGAGGGCGGGAGCCAGAGACCCAGTACTTC. As protein: CASSLGGREPETQYF. This chain connects TRBV7-9 to TRBJ2-5; 7 nucleotides match TRBD2. The CDR3 has 15 residues. CDR1 SEHNR and CDR2 FQNEAQ come from the germline V gene (reference sequence). J gave up 4 bases and V 1 base, and 6 bases lay outside the gene matches.

As to this clonotype: This may arise from a read error, as a much more abundant clone is one base away. The chain uses TRBV20-1 and TRBJ2-4; D is perhaps TRBD2 (6 bases). The end of the DNA fits TRBJ2-5 better, so the J call may be wrong. CDR1 and CDR2 from the germline V gene are DFQATT and SNEGSKA (reference sequence). The CDR3 sequence is 14 residues long. The CDR3, as DNA: TGCAGTGCTCCGACTGGCGGGACTCAAGAGACCCAGTACTTC. The encoded protein is CSAPTGGTQETQYF.

This clonotype appeared a single time. V usage is TRBV7-2 and J usage is TRBJ2-7, with 7 bases aligning to TRBD2. In germline, CDR1 is SGHTA, CDR2 FQGNSA. CDR3 length equals 17 residues. J gave up 4 bases and V 1 base, and 13 bases lay outside the gene matches. CDR3 bases: TGTGCCAGCAGCTTAGGGGGCGGGAGCGGGCGCAGGTACGAGCAGTACTTC. Amino acids: CASSLGGGSGRRYEQYF.

A few counts support this clonotype. The chain links TRBV15 to TRBJ1-1; no reliable D call. Germline CDR1 LNHNV, CDR2 YYDKDF (reference sequence). This CDR3 contains 14 residues. Deletions cut 0 bases from V and 6 bases from J, with 11 bases between. The CDR3 loop is CATSREFRPSEAFF. In nucleotides, the CDR3 is TGTGCCACCAGCAGAGAGTTTCGTCCTTCTGAAGCTTTCTTT.

This chain links TRBV4-2 with TRBJ2-5; no firm D call. With 1 base removed from V and 3 bases from J, the gap between germline ends came to 15 bases. The germline V gene encodes CDR1 LGHNA and CDR2 YNFKEQ. The CDR3 has 16 amino acids. Here the CDR3 reads CASSQGGEGGEETQYF. The DNA of the CDR3 is TGTGCCAGCAGCCAAGGAGGAGAAGGTGGGGAAGAGACCCAGTACTTC.

In this sample, this clonotype turned up once. The V and J genes are TRBV9 and TRBJ2-7, with 7 bases matching TRBD2. With V trimmed by 0 bases and J by 2 bases, 8 bases remained unmatched. This CDR3 region has 16 residues. In germline, CDR1 is SGDLS, CDR2 YYNGEE. CDR3 DNA sequence: TGTGCCAGCAGCGTAGAGTTTCTAGCGGCCGCCTACGAGCAGTACTTC. Translation: CASSVEFLAAAYEQYF.

A few counts support this clonotype. The V and J genes are TRBV12-3 or TRBV12-4 and TRBJ2-5, with no clear D. Between the trimmed V and J ends, which lost 3 bases and 3 bases, there was a span of 11 bases. This CDR3 has 14 amino acids. The CDR3 bases are TGTGCCAGCAGTTTCGCACACACCAAAGAGACCCAGTACTTC. This sequence encodes CASSFAHTKETQYF.

The chain carries TRBV20-1 and TRBJ2-1; no clear D gene. CDR1 is DFQATT, CDR2 SNEGSKA, per germline (reference sequence). V lost 0 bases and J lost 4, with 13 bases in between. This CDR3 is 15 amino acids long. CDR3 in DNA: TGCAGTGCTAGAGATATCGGTTGGATGTACAATGAGCAGTTCTTC. Translating it yields CSARDIGWMYNEQFF.

The chain carries TRBV12-3 or TRBV12-4 and TRBJ2-5; TRBD2 might be the D (5 bases). The CDR3 has 16 amino acids. Trimming took off 4 bases at V and 2 bases at J, with 17 bases between the two ends. The CDR3 sequence: CASSSLGGLGQETQYF. The DNA of the CDR3 is TGTGCCAGCAGTTCCCTGGGCGGGCTGGGGCAAGAGACCCAGTACTTC.